These 11 T cell receptor beta chains share one sample of origin, sequenced in a study of Graves' ophthalmopathy and Graves' hyperthyroidism. Transcripts of RNA were the source for amplifying TCR beta CDR3 regions. In the first round, RT-PCR was carried out with HTBI primers, and a multiplex PCR formed the second round. One entry per CDR3 protein, called by TCRdb with MiXCR from the multiplex PCR reads. The data show roughly 610,000 distinct CDR3 sequences, approximately 22% seen once. Sequenced input: peripheral blood. Receptors originate from a woman under 30 with stable Graves' hyperthyroidism. Some clones in this sample may be carry-over from other donors' samples.

Turning to this clonotype: Relative to the germline gene, one junction end is altered; a read error may explain this. This chain connects TRBV7-2 to TRBJ1-2, with no clear D. This CDR3 has 14 amino acids. CDR1 is SGHTA and CDR2 is FQGNSA in the germline V gene. The CDR3, as DNA: TGTGCCAGCAGCCTAGCCAGGCCCAACTATGGCTACACCTTC. It is translated as CASSLARPNYGYTF.

The chain carries TRBV7-2 and TRBJ2-2; perhaps TRBD2 as D (6 bases). Germline CDR1 reads SGHTA; CDR2 reads FQGNSA. The CDR3 extends over 14 amino acids. Between the trimmed V and J ends, which lost 1 base and 9 bases, there was a span of 12 bases. CDR3 DNA: TGTGCCAGCAGCTTAGATAGCGGATCGAGGGAGCTGTTTTTT. Residues: CASSLDSGSRELFF.

The chain employs TRBV11-1 and TRBJ2-2; maybe TRBD2 (5 bases). CDR1 is SGHAT and CDR2 is FQDESV in the germline V gene (reference sequence). This CDR3 spans 16 amino acids. Trimming left V 1 base short and J 3 bases short, with 12 bases between. CDR3 DNA: TGTGCCAGCAGCTTAGTCTGGGGAGTGGACACCGGGGAGCTGTTTTTT. Its protein product is CASSLVWGVDTGELFF.

This clonotype was picked up many times. The CDR3 spells CASSLGGGEETQYF. The CDR3 DNA reads as TGCGCCAGCAGCTTGGGGGGTGGAGAAGAGACCCAGTACTTC. This sequence joins TRBV5-1 and TRBJ2-5; D is undetermined. CDR1 SGHRS and CDR2 YFSETQ come from the germline V gene. Trimming left V 0 bases short and J 3 bases short, with 9 bases between. This CDR3 is built from 14 residues.

This clonotype appeared many times. A read error may be the cause here, since a much bigger clone is one base away. The chain has TRBV28 and TRBJ1-5; D ambiguous. Trimming took 6 bases from V and 1 from J, leaving 4 bases between them. Germline lookup yields CDR1 MDHEN and CDR2 SYDVKM. The CDR3 totals 12 residues. The DNA of the CDR3 is TGTGCCAGCAGGGTAAGCAATCAGCCCCAGCATTTT. It encodes CASRVSNQPQHF.

This clonotype showed up many times. The CDR3 is CASKAQNNQPQHF. In DNA form, the CDR3 reads TGTGCCAGTAAGGCACAAAACAATCAGCCCCAGCATTTT. The chain uses TRBV19 and TRBJ1-5, with unresolved D. V was shortened by 7 bases and J by 3 bases, with 10 bases between the two germline ends. CDR3 length equals 13 residues. CDR1 is LNHDA and CDR2 is SQIVND in the germline V gene (reference sequence). Combining the CDR3 with reference TRBV19 and TRBJ1-5 gives the whole variable domain DGGITQSPKYLFRKEGQNVTLSCEQNLNHDAMYWYRQDPGQGLRLIYYSQIVNDFQKGDIAEGYSVSREKKESFPLTVTSAQKNPTAFYLCASKAQNNQPQHFGDGTRLSIL.

The count of this clonotype is one. This chain links TRBV12-3 or TRBV12-4 with TRBJ1-1, with TRBD1 identical over 8 bases. The CDR3 is made up of 14 amino acids. V was clipped by 5 bases and J by 4 bases; unmatched bases: 6. CDR3 sequence (DNA): TGTGCCAGCAGTGTGACAGGGGCGGTCACTGAAGCTTTCTTT. Amino acids: CASSVTGAVTEAFF.

This chain joins TRBV18 and TRBJ1-2; D remains ambiguous. This CDR3 comprises 13 residues. Deletions cut 3 bases from V and 8 bases from J, with 13 bases between. The germline V gene encodes CDR1 KGHSH and CDR2 LQKENI. The CDR3, as DNA: TGTGCCAGCTCACCCCCGGGTCCGGGGGGCTACACCTTC. Protein product: CASSPPGPGGYTF.

This clonotype showed up just a few times. The V and J genes are TRBV3-1 and TRBJ1-6, with no clear D. In germline, CDR1 is LGHDT, CDR2 YNNKEL (reference sequence). The germline V and J ends were trimmed by 1 base and 11 bases, with 9 bases remaining between them. The CDR3 spans 13 residues. The CDR3 DNA reads TGTGCCAGCAGCCAAGGAGCTAACACACCCCTCCACTTT. Its protein is CASSQGANTPLHF.

At least ten counts were recorded for this clonotype. The CDR3 protein is CASSLNRVVNSPLHF. The CDR3 region has the DNA TGTGCCAGCAGCTTGAACAGGGTGGTGAATTCACCCCTCCACTTT. The chain is built from TRBV13 and TRBJ1-6; D perhaps matches TRBD1 (6 bases). Germline CDR1 reads PRHDT; CDR2 reads FYEKMQ (reference sequence). Trimming stripped 3 bases from V and 7 bases from J, with 13 bases between. The CDR3 spans 15 residues. Complete variable domain (other parts from reference TRBV13 and TRBJ1-6): AAGVIQSPRHLIKEKRETATLKCYPIPRHDTVYWYQQGPGQDPQFLISFYEKMQSDKGSIPDRFSAQQFSDYHSELNMSSLELGDSALYFCASSLNRVVNSPLHFGNGTRLTVT.

The sample holds many counts of this clonotype. The rearrangement joins TRBV28 to TRBJ1-2; 7 bases map to TRBD1. V shed 5 bases, J shed 5 bases, and the junction held 8 bases outside the gene matches. This CDR3 region has 14 residues. In germline, CDR1 is MDHEN, CDR2 SYDVKM. The CDR3 sequence: CASSTSGTAYGYTF. CDR3 DNA: TGTGCCAGCAGTACCTCCGGGACAGCATATGGCTACACCTTC.